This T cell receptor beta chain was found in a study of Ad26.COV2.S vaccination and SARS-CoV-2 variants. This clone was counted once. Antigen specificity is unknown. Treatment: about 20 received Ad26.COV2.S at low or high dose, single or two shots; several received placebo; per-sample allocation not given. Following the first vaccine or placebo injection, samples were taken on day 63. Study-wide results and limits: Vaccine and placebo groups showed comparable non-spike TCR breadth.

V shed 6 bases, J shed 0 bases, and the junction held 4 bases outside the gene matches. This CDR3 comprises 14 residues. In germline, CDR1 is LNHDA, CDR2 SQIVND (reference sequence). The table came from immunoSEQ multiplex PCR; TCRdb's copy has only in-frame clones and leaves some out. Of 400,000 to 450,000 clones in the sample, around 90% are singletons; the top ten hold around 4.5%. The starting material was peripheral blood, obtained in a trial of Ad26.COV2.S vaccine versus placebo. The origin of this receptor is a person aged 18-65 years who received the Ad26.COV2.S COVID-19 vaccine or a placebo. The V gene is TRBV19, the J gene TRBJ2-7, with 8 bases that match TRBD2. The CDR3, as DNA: TGTGCCAGTAGCATGGGACTAGACTCCTACGAGCAGTACTTC. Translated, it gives CASSMGLDSYEQYF.